The 7 T cell receptor beta chains in this list originate from one sample, sequenced in a study of CD8+ T cells in alopecia areata. Investigators isolated RNA and reverse transcribed it into cDNA to act as the sequencing template. Generated by immunoSEQ multiplex PCR, the TCRdb table keeps only in-frame clones and is missing some. Here the sample spans about 4,600 clones, approximately 64% being singletons. Treatment specified: oral pan-JAK inhibitor, 5-10 mg twice daily. The investigators collected lesional scalp punch biopsies and peripheral blood from alopecia areata patients. Sample: skin, taken at week 4, from a patient treated with tofacitinib. These receptors all come from a human donor with alopecia areata.

The CDR3 here is CASSFGTSGRSKNIQYF. DNA of the CDR3: TGTGCCAGCAGCTTCGGGACTAGCGGGCGATCCAAAAACATTCAGTACTTC. V is TRBV7-2 and J is TRBJ2-4; 12 bases are a match to TRBD2. The ends lost 3 bases at V and 2 bases at J; junction bases unmatched: 5. Germline V gene lookup returns CDR1 SGHTA and CDR2 FQGNSA. The CDR3 has 17 residues.

V gene TRBV7-2 combines with J gene TRBJ2-5; 7 positions agree with TRBD2. Gene TRBJ2-7 matches the end of the DNA better, so the J call may be wrong. Germline CDR1 SGHTA, CDR2 FQGNSA. The CDR3 is 13 amino acids. The CDR3 DNA reads as TGTGCCAGCAGCTTCGGACTAGTCAACGAGCAGTACTTC. It codes for CASSFGLVNEQYF.

CDR3: CASSGQNNEQFF. In DNA, the CDR3 is TGCGCCAGCAGTGGCCAGAACAATGAGCAGTTCTTC. The V gene is TRBV10-2, the J gene TRBJ2-1; D is uncertain. The CDR3 contains 12 residues. Germline lookup yields CDR1 WSHSY and CDR2 SAAADI. Trimming left V 4 bases short and J 5 bases short, with 6 bases between.

The chain links TRBV30 to TRBJ2-4; D is possibly TRBD1 or TRBD2 (5 bases each). This CDR3 region has 12 residues. The ends were cut back, 3 bases at V and 7 bases at J, with 10 bases in the middle. The germline gives CDR1 GTSNPN, CDR2 SVGIG (reference sequence). The CDR3 sequence is CAWRGPGNIQYF. The CDR3 DNA follows: TGTGCCTGGAGGGGACCAGGGAACATTCAGTACTTC.

This chain links TRBV15 with TRBJ1-2, with unresolved D. This CDR3 comprises 13 residues. In germline, CDR1 is LNHNV, CDR2 YYDKDF (reference sequence). Trimming left V 4 bases short and J 4 bases short, with 10 bases between. CDR3 DNA sequence: TGTGCCACCAGCAACCCTGGCCCCTATGGCTACACCTTC. The encoded protein is CATSNPGPYGYTF.

A few counts support this clone. J is TRBJ2-7 and V is TRBV9, with D possibly TRBD2 on 7 matching bases. CDR3 length: 16 residues. In germline, CDR1 is SGDLS, CDR2 YYNGEE. The V end lost 3 bases, the J end lost 7 bases, and 23 bases lay between the germline ends. CDR3 coding DNA: TGTGCCAGCAGCGCGTCCGGGGGGCGACTTGGGGAAGAGCAGTACTTC. This sequence encodes CASSASGGRLGEEQYF.

The chain is built from TRBV6-6 and TRBJ1-4; D gene unclear. With 6 bases removed from V and 6 bases from J, the gap between germline ends came to 11 bases. Germline V gene data show CDR1 as MNHNY and CDR2 as SVGAGI (reference sequence). CDR3 length equals 13 residues. CDR3 region: CASSTAEDEKLFF. CDR3 DNA sequence: TGTGCCAGCAGCACAGCCGAAGATGAAAAACTGTTTTTT.